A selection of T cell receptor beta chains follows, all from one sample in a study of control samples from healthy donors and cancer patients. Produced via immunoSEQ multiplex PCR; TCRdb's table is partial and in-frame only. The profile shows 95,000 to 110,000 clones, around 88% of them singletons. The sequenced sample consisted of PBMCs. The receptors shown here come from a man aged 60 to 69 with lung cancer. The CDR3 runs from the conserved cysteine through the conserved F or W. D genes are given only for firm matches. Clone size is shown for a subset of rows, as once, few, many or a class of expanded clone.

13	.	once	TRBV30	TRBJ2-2	TGTGCCTGGAGTGTACTTGGGCACGGGGAGCTGTTTTTT	CAWSVLGHGELFF
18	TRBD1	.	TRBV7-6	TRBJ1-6	TGTGCCAGCAGCTCCGGACAGGGAACACGCTCCTATAATTCACCCCTCCACTTT	CASSSGQGTRSYNSPLHF
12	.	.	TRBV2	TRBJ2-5	TGTGCCAGCACCCCAAGGGGGGAGACCCAGTACTTC	CASTPRGETQYF
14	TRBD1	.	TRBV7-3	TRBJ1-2	TGTGCCAGCAGCTTAGGGACAGGGGGCGATGGCTACACCTTC	CASSLGTGGDGYTF
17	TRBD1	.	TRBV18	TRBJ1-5	TGTGCCAGCTCACGGACGTTTGGGACAGGGGACAATCAGCCCCAGCATTTT	CASSRTFGTGDNQPQHF
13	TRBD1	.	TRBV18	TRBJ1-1	TGTGCCAGTATACAGGGGGTTAACACTGAAGCTTTCTTT	CASIQGVNTEAFF
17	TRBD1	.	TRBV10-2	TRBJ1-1	TGCGCCAGCAGTGAGAGGGGGCAAGGGGTGTTAATGGCTGAAGCTTTCTTT	CASSERGQGVLMAEAFF
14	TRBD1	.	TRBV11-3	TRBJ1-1	TGTGCCAGCAGCCTAGGACAGGCGAACACTGAAGCTTTCTTT	CASSLGQANTEAFF
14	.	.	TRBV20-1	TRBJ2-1	TGCAGTGCTAGTATAACAGGGGGGGACAATGAGCAGTTCTTC	CSASITGGDNEQFF
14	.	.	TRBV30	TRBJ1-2	TGTGCCTGGAGTAAGCGGCCCTATAACTATGGCTACACCTTC	CAWSKRPYNYGYTF
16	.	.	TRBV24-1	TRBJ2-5	TGTGCCACCAGTGATACCACCAAGGGGGACCCAGAGACCCAGTACTTC	CATSDTTKGDPETQYF
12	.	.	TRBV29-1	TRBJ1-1	TGCAGCGTCAGAGAACAGGGTACCGAAGCTTTCTTT	CSVREQGTEAFF
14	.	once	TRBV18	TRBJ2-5	TGTGCCAGCTCACAAGGCAGGTCCGGGGAGACCCAGTACTTC	CASSQGRSGETQYF
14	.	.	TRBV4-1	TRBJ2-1	TGCGCCAGCAGCCAAGCCCAGGCCTACAATGAGCAGTTCTTC	CASSQAQAYNEQFF
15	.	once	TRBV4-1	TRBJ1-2	TGCGCCAGCAGCCAAGGAGAAGGAACGAACTATGGCTACACCTTC	CASSQGEGTNYGYTF
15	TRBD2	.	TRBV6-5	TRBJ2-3	TGTGCCAGCAGTCCCATGCACCAGCCGGGAGGTACGCAGTATTTT	CASSPMHQPGGTQYF